One and the same sample provided the 17 T cell receptor beta chains below, sequenced in a study of T cells after posttransplantation cyclophosphamide (dated by TCRdb to 2015 to 2016). A control cohort of more than ten patients who had been given myeloablative marrow transplants with methotrexate plus a calcineurin inhibitor was sampled 1 year after transplant. The library was obtained by the immunoSEQ multiplex PCR assay. The source is immuneACCESS, and TCRdb retained only in-frame sequences with V and J called. Part of the clones is not carried over; for the studies checked, unresolved V genes explain less than half of this, and the remainder is unexplained. The sample table shows just over 15,000 clones, and roughly 80% are seen once. Around 5% of the sample rests with the top ten. Source: PBMCs, taken roughly 57 weeks after allogeneic stem cell transplant with calcineurin inhibitor and methotrexate. These TCRs come from a male patient in his late teens or twenties who received an allogeneic stem cell transplant from a related donor, was CMV-positive, and had no GVHD. Following a transplant, some T cells may be graft donor cells, not patient cells.

By share, this clone counts as hyperexpanded (1% or more). This chain connects TRBV14 to TRBJ2-3; 9 nucleotides line up with TRBD2. CDR1 is SGHDN and CDR2 is FVKESK in the germline V gene. V dropped 4 bases and J dropped 4; count of bases not matched to a gene: 9. The CDR3 extends over 16 amino acids. The CDR3 sequence: CASSLTTSGGADTQYF. The CDR3, as DNA: TGTGCCAGCAGCCTTACGACTAGCGGCGGGGCAGATACGCAGTATTTT.

Comment on this clone: One end of the junction is discordant with germline, which a read error may explain. This chain connects TRBV7-2 to TRBJ2-1; D perhaps matches TRBD2 (5 bases). The CDR3 totals 12 residues. Germline V lookup: CDR1 SGHTA, CDR2 FQGNSA. The CDR3 here is CASSYDYSEQFF. The CDR3 nucleotides are TGTGCCAGCAGCTACGACTACAGTGAGCAGTTCTTC.

The chain employs TRBV6-5 and TRBJ1-3; possibly TRBD1 for D (5 bases). This CDR3 has 15 amino acids. From germline, CDR1 is MNHEY and CDR2 SVGAGI. Trimming left V 4 bases short and J 2 bases short, with 12 bases between. Here the CDR3 DNA reads TGTGCCAGCAGTTCCAGGGAAGGCACTGGAAACACCATATATTTT. Its protein is CASSSREGTGNTIYF.

The V call is TRBV27, the J call TRBJ1-6; a possible D gene is TRBD1 (5 bases). Trimming took off 0 bases at V and 5 bases at J, with 11 bases between the two ends. This CDR3 region has 16 residues. Germline lookup yields CDR1 MNHEY and CDR2 SMNVEV (reference sequence). The CDR3 protein is CASSLSPPGNNSPLHF. Written as DNA, the CDR3 is TGTGCCAGCAGTTTATCCCCGCCAGGGAATAATTCACCCCTCCACTTT.

V usage is TRBV5-1 and J usage is TRBJ2-3, with D uncertain. CDR1 SGHRS and CDR2 YFSETQ come from the germline V gene. The CDR3 is 12 residues long. Trimming pared 4 bases from V and 2 bases from J, leaving 5 bases between. The CDR3 DNA is TGCGCCAGCAGCCCCTTCACAGATACGCAGTATTTT. Its translation is CASSPFTDTQYF.

The CDR3 nucleotides read TGTGCCAGTAGTATAAGGGGGCAAACCGGACTAGCGGGAGGGAACACCGGGGAGCTGTTTTTT. Residues: CASSIRGQTGLAGGNTGELFF. This sequence joins TRBV19 and TRBJ2-2, with TRBD2 identical over 14 bases. The CDR3 is 21 amino acids. Germline V lookup: CDR1 LNHDA, CDR2 SQIVND (reference sequence). After removal of 2 bases from V and 1 base from J, the junction contained 12 bases not matched to a gene.

V is TRBV5-8 and J is TRBJ2-2, with D perhaps TRBD1 (5 bases). The CDR3 covers 18 residues. Germline CDR1 and CDR2: SGHTS and YDEGEE. Trimming left V 0 bases short and J 5 bases short, with 20 bases between. CDR3 residues: CASSLDWGAGRGTGELFF. The CDR3 nucleotides read TGTGCCAGCAGCTTGGATTGGGGCGCAGGGCGAGGTACCGGGGAGCTGTTTTTT.

This chain uses TRBV30 with TRBJ2-7; no definite D call. Between the trimmed V and J ends, which lost 0 bases and 8 bases, there was a span of 8 bases. Germline V gene data show CDR1 as GTSNPN and CDR2 as SVGIG (reference sequence). The CDR3 loop spans 11 amino acids. The CDR3 region has the DNA TGTGCCTGGAGTGTACTTCCACAGCAGTACTTC. This encodes CAWSVLPQQYF.

The chain carries TRBV2 and TRBJ2-7; TRBD2 matches 7 bases. Germline CDR1 is SNHLY and CDR2 is FYNNEI. The CDR3 extends over 19 amino acids. The V segment lost 4 bases and the J segment 1 base; nucleotides outside the gene matches: 19. The CDR3 spells CASSVGLAYGGSSSYEQYF. The CDR3, as DNA: TGTGCCAGCAGTGTTGGCCTTGCTTATGGCGGGAGTTCATCCTACGAGCAGTACTTC.

This clone was seen once. The chain couples TRBV21-1 to TRBJ2-5; TRBD2 is taken as the D call from the table, unchecked against the DNA. TRBV21-1 is a known pseudogene. The CDR3 runs to 18 residues. CDR3 sequence (DNA): TGTGCCAGCAGCAAAGCCCCAGCATTAGCGGGAGGTTCTGTGCCCCAGTACTTC. This codes for CASSKAPALAGGSVPQYF.

The chain couples TRBV6-6 to TRBJ2-3; tentative D call: TRBD2 (5 bases). Per germline, CDR1 MNHNY and CDR2 SVGAGI (reference sequence). The CDR3 is made up of 14 amino acids. V dropped 7 bases and J dropped 0 bases, with 11 bases sitting between them. The CDR3 reads CASTGLTSTDTQYF. CDR3 nucleotides: TGTGCCAGCACGGGGTTAACTAGCACAGATACGCAGTATTTT.

This rearrangement joins TRBV19 to TRBJ1-2; tentatively, D is TRBD1 (5 bases). The germline CDR1 and CDR2 sequences are LNHDA and SQIVND (reference sequence). This CDR3 region has 13 residues. The germline V and J ends were trimmed by 7 bases and 2 bases, with 11 bases remaining between them. As DNA, the CDR3 is TGTGCCAGTACAGGGCAGGGCAACTATGGCTACACCTTC. As protein: CASTGQGNYGYTF.

V is TRBV5-1 and J is TRBJ2-2, with 12 bases that match TRBD2. Germline V gene lookup returns CDR1 SGHRS and CDR2 YFSETQ. The CDR3 consists of 16 residues. Trimming cost V 4 bases and J 7 bases; bases outside gene matches: 8. CDR3 nucleotides: TGCGCCAGCAGCCTTCGGACTAGCGGGAACGGCGGGGAGCTGTTTTTT. Translated: CASSLRTSGNGGELFF. The entire variable domain, with the rest obtained from reference TRBV5-1 and TRBJ2-2, is as follows: KAGVTQTPRYLIKTRGQQVTLSCSPISGHRSVSWYQQTPGQGLQFLFEYFSETQRNKGNFPGRFSGRQFSNSRSEMNVSTLELGDSALYLCASSLRTSGNGGELFFGEGSRLTVL.

The rearrangement links TRBV18 to TRBJ2-5, with TRBD2 matching 9 bases. This CDR3 has 15 residues. Germline V gene sequence: CDR1 KGHSH, CDR2 LQKENI. Trimming at V came to 2 bases and at J to 5 bases, leaving 6 bases not matched to a gene. CDR3 sequence: CASSPSAGGRETQYF. CDR3 coding DNA: TGTGCCAGCTCACCATCTGCGGGAGGGCGGGAGACCCAGTACTTC.

This clone was detected once. The V and J genes are TRBV18 and TRBJ1-2; 8 nucleotides align to TRBD1. This CDR3 comprises 15 residues. V was clipped by 6 bases and J by 6 bases; unmatched bases: 12. Per the germline V gene, CDR1 is KGHSH and CDR2 is LQKENI. The CDR3 nucleotides are TGTGCCAGCTCCTACTCGACAGGGGCGATTGATGGCTACACCTTC. This gives the protein CASSYSTGAIDGYTF.

This clone came up once. V and J are TRBV30 and TRBJ2-5; 7 nucleotides align to TRBD1. Germline CDR1 and CDR2: GTSNPN and SVGIG (reference sequence). Trimming took 5 bases from V and 11 from J; bases not matched to a gene: 14. The CDR3 loop spans 13 amino acids. The CDR3 is CAWADRSRGGQYF. Here the CDR3 DNA reads TGTGCCTGGGCGGACAGGTCCAGGGGCGGGCAGTACTTC.

The rearrangement links TRBV7-9 to TRBJ1-2; no clear D. Germline V gives CDR1 SEHNR, CDR2 FQNEAQ (reference sequence). Trimming cost V 7 bases and J 4 bases, with 10 bases left between them. The CDR3 covers 12 residues. The CDR3 DNA reads TGTGCCAGCAATGCGGGTACCTATGGCTACACCTTC. The encoded protein is CASNAGTYGYTF.